One and the same sample provided the 29 T cell receptor beta chains below, sequenced in a study of glioma-infiltrating T cells (dated by TCRdb to about 2016). Sequencing was carried out with an Illumina MiSeq. TCR alpha and beta CDR3 regions were amplified with the iRepertoire nested amplicon-rescue multiplex PCR (arm-PCR) platform from RNA. TCRdb applied fastp at Q25 and MiXCR to the public reads, then kept only in-frame beta chains. Here each entry gathers all rows of one CDR3 protein and keeps the most common genes and DNA. The sample table lists about 400,000 distinct CDR3 sequences, roughly two fifths of them with a count of one. The ten top clones hold around 12% of the sample. Source material: glioma tissue, nonneoplastic brain tissue, or PBMCs (not recorded which). The receptors shown here come from a human donor with low-grade glioma or glioblastoma, undergoing nonglioma brain surgery, or in good health (not recorded which).

This clonotype has only a few counts. This chain joins TRBV15 and TRBJ1-5, with D unresolved. From germline, CDR1 is LNHNV and CDR2 YYDKDF (reference sequence). Trimming pared 3 bases from V and 2 bases from J, leaving 8 bases between. The CDR3 has 14 residues. The chain's CDR3 is CATSRPGGNQPQHF. The CDR3 DNA follows: TGTGCCACCAGCAGGCCTGGGGGCAATCAGCCCCAGCATTTT.

This clonotype was seen many times. V is TRBV6-2 or TRBV6-3 and J is TRBJ2-1, with unresolved D. The CDR3 loop spans 15 amino acids. The germline V gene has CDR1 MNHEY and CDR2 SVGEGT. V was trimmed by 0 bases and J by 2 bases, leaving 8 bases between them. The CDR3 DNA reads TGTGCCAGCAGTTACTCGATTCGTCCCTACAATGAGCAGTTCTTC. As protein: CASSYSIRPYNEQFF.

In DNA form, the CDR3 reads TGTGCCAGCAGAAGCCTCCGGCCAACTAATGAAAAACTGTTTTTT. It yields the protein CASRSLRPTNEKLFF. The chain has TRBV28 and TRBJ1-4, with D unclear. CDR3 length equals 15 residues. V lost 6 bases and J lost 0, with 11 bases in between. Germline V gene lookup returns CDR1 MDHEN and CDR2 SYDVKM.

This clonotype was counted at least ten times. The chain is built from TRBV6-1 and TRBJ2-3, with 7 bases lining up with TRBD1. V was clipped by 8 bases and J by 2 bases; unmatched bases: 7. The CDR3 covers 14 residues. The germline gives CDR1 MNHNS, CDR2 SASEGT. The CDR3 nucleotides read TGTGCCAGCCTAGAACAGGGGCCCACAGATACGCAGTATTTT. Its protein is CASLEQGPTDTQYF.

The chain is built from TRBV14 and TRBJ1-1; D not resolved. The CDR3 contains 14 residues. Germline V gene sequence: CDR1 SGHDN, CDR2 FVKESK. V lost 1 base and J 5 bases, leaving 11 bases between the germline ends. CDR3 region: CASSQGTDWTEAFF. DNA of the CDR3: TGTGCCAGCAGCCAAGGAACGGATTGGACTGAAGCTTTCTTT.

This clonotype was seen repeatedly, ten times or more. The rearrangement links TRBV28 to TRBJ2-7; perhaps TRBD2 as D (6 bases). Looked up from germline, CDR1 is MDHEN and CDR2 is SYDVKM. V lost 11 bases and J 0 bases, leaving 11 bases between the germline ends. CDR3 length: 12 residues. The CDR3 region is CAVGGISYEQYF. The CDR3 DNA reads TGTGCCGTGGGAGGAATCTCCTACGAGCAGTACTTC.

This clonotype was counted many times. The J gene is TRBJ2-3, the V gene TRBV6-1; no clear D gene. Trimming cost V 10 bases and J 6 bases, with 17 bases left between them. This CDR3 spans 13 amino acids. Germline-derived CDR1 and CDR2 are MNHNS and SASEGT. The CDR3 loop is CATNPDPWDTQYF. The CDR3 DNA is TGTGCCACCAACCCAGACCCCTGGGATACGCAGTATTTT.

The chain joins TRBV7-6 to TRBJ1-4; D uncertain. Between the trimmed V and J ends, which lost 5 bases and 0 bases, there was a span of 16 bases. From germline, CDR1 is SGHVS and CDR2 FNYEAQ. The CDR3 consists of 17 residues. The CDR3 nucleotides are TGTGCCAGCAGCACTACCCCCTTCGGGCCAACTAATGAAAAACTGTTTTTT. This encodes CASSTTPFGPTNEKLFF.

Comment on this clonotype: A single base separates this from a much larger clone, so it may be a read error. The gene calls are TRBV28 and TRBJ2-1, with D uncertain. Trimming removed 6 bases from V and 10 bases from J, with 22 bases in between. Germline CDR1 MDHEN, CDR2 SYDVKM. This CDR3 contains 15 residues. CDR3 sequence reads: CASRPYAGGNHEQFF. The CDR3 DNA sequence: TGTGCCAGCAGGCCCTACGCAGGCGGAAATCACGAGCAGTTCTTC.

In regard to this clonotype: Just one base apart from a much larger clone, this may be a read error. In nucleotides, the CDR3 is TGTGCCATCAGTTTAGGGGGGGGAGCGAACACTGAAGCTTTCTTT. It codes for CAISLGGGANTEAFF. The chain is built from TRBV10-3 and TRBJ1-1, with D possibly matching TRBD1 (6 bases). The germline CDR1 and CDR2 sequences are ENHRY and SYGVKD. There are 15 residues in the CDR3. Trimming cost V 5 bases and J 1 base, with 14 bases left between them.

V is TRBV20-1 and J is TRBJ2-3; no clear D gene. V was shortened by 8 bases and J by 1 base, with 13 bases between the two germline ends. Looked up from germline, CDR1 is DFQATT and CDR2 is SNEGSKA (reference sequence). This CDR3 spans 13 amino acids. CDR3 region: CSTSHWGTDTQYF. CDR3 nucleotide sequence: TGCAGTACTTCTCATTGGGGCACAGATACGCAGTATTTT.

A note on this clonotype: The junction differs from germline at one of its ends, possibly a read error. The chain couples TRBV24-1 to TRBJ2-3, with TRBD2 identical over 7 bases. The length of the CDR3 is 16 residues. CDR1 KGHDR and CDR2 SFDVKD come from the germline V gene. CDR3: CATSEYAGDVTDMQYF. The CDR3 DNA follows: TGTGCCACCAGTGAATACGCGGGGGACGTCACAGATATGCAGTATTTT.

With respect to this clonotype: This sequence may be a read error, since a much larger clone differs from it by one base. The CDR3 end shows no conserved phenylalanine or tryptophan, and so a read error is likely. The chain uses TRBV6-6 and TRBJ2-1; 8 bases fit TRBD2. The CDR3 contains 16 residues. The ends lost 4 bases at V and 0 bases at J; junction bases unmatched: 5. Per germline, CDR1 MNHNY and CDR2 SVGAGI (reference sequence). The CDR3 loop reads CASSWEREYSYNEQFL. CDR3 nucleotide sequence: TGTGCCAGCAGTTGGGAGCGGGAGTACTCCTACAATGAGCAGTTCCTC.

The DNA of the CDR3 is TGTGCCAGCAGCTTAGGTAAAAACTTGAACACTGAAGCTTTCTTT. Translation gives CASSLGKNLNTEAFF. This chain joins TRBV7-9 and TRBJ1-1; D gene unclear. The germline CDR1 and CDR2 sequences are SEHNR and FQNEAQ (reference sequence). V lost 1 base, J lost 0 bases, and 9 bases lay in between. The CDR3 covers 15 residues. Full variable domain (remainder filled in from reference TRBV7-9 and TRBJ1-1): DTGVSQNPRHKITKRGQNVTFRCDPISEHNRLYWYRQTLGQGPEFLTYFQNEAQLEKSRLLSDRFSAERPKGSFSTLEIQRTEQGDSAMYLCASSLGKNLNTEAFFGQGTRLTVV.

This chain uses TRBV20-1 with TRBJ2-5; D gene ambiguous. The V gene's germline CDR1 is DFQATT and CDR2 SNEGSKA (reference sequence). V lost 5 bases and J lost 2, with 9 bases in between. The CDR3 length is 12 residues. The CDR3 sequence: CSARLEQETQYF. CDR3 DNA sequence: TGCAGTGCTCGCCTAGAACAAGAGACCCAGTACTTC.

The chain employs TRBV9 and TRBJ2-7, with D uncertain. The germline V gene has CDR1 SGDLS and CDR2 YYNGEE. This CDR3 comprises 14 residues. Trimming removed 3 bases from V and 2 bases from J, with 12 bases in between. CDR3 loop: CASSERASTYEQYF. The CDR3 region has the DNA TGTGCCAGCAGCGAACGTGCGTCCACCTACGAGCAGTACTTC.

In its sample, this clonotype was seen once. The chain carries TRBV11-1 and TRBJ2-1, with D maybe TRBD2 (5 bases). Germline CDR1 and CDR2: SGHAT and FQDESV (reference sequence). V lost 6 bases and J lost 3, with 6 bases in between. This CDR3 region has 12 residues. DNA of the CDR3: TGTGCCAGCAGGGAGGACTACAATGAGCAGTTCTTC. Translated, it gives CASREDYNEQFF.

Comment on this clonotype: A much more abundant neighbour one base away suggests this may be a read error. This chain links TRBV28 with TRBJ2-7; D is undetermined. This CDR3 contains 12 residues. Germline V gene data show CDR1 as MDHEN and CDR2 as SYDVKM. The DNA for the CDR3 is TGTGCCAACAGTTTGGTTAACTACGAGCAGTACTTC. Protein product: CANSLVNYEQYF.

This clonotype was detected a few times. This sequence joins TRBV20-1 and TRBJ1-2, with D possibly matching TRBD1 (6 bases). The V gene lost 0 bases and the J gene lost 7 bases, with 12 bases spanning the gap. This CDR3 region has 13 residues. The germline V gene has CDR1 DFQATT and CDR2 SNEGSKA (reference sequence). CDR3 protein: CSARDPRGLGYTF. The DNA for the CDR3 is TGCAGTGCTAGAGACCCTCGGGGGCTTGGCTACACCTTC.

The V call is TRBV27, the J call TRBJ2-2; 8 bases fit TRBD1. CDR3 length: 15 amino acids. The trim removed 3 bases at V and 3 bases at J, leaving 3 bases unmatched. Germline values: CDR1 MNHEY, CDR2 SMNVEV (reference sequence). In DNA, the CDR3 is TGTGCCAGCAGTTTGAACAGGGGGTACACCGGGGAGCTGTTTTTT. Its protein product is CASSLNRGYTGELFF.

The chain recombines TRBV28 with TRBJ2-5; D is perhaps TRBD2 (6 bases). The germline V gene encodes CDR1 MDHEN and CDR2 SYDVKM. Trimming cost V 3 bases and J 0 bases, with 11 bases left between them. CDR3 length: 15 residues. The CDR3 sequence: CASSFGGKYQETQYF. In DNA form, the CDR3 reads TGTGCCAGCAGTTTTGGGGGGAAATACCAAGAGACCCAGTACTTC.

The chain employs TRBV20-1 and TRBJ2-1; tentative D call: TRBD2 (6 bases). In germline, CDR1 is DFQATT, CDR2 SNEGSKA (reference sequence). CDR3 length: 15 amino acids. Trimming left V 6 bases short and J 0 bases short, with 15 bases between. The CDR3 DNA follows: TGCAGTGCCCTAGAGGGTAGCGGCTCCTACAATGAGCAGTTCTTC. Translation: CSALEGSGSYNEQFF.

This clonotype was seen a single time. The chain uses TRBV3-1 and TRBJ1-3; D is uncertain. Trimming removed 6 bases from V and 6 bases from J, with 9 bases in between. This CDR3 spans 12 amino acids. Germline CDR1 is LGHDT and CDR2 is YNNKEL (reference sequence). CDR3 sequence (DNA): TGTGCCAGCAGACCCCAGGAAAACACCATATATTTT. It encodes CASRPQENTIYF. Complete variable domain (other parts from reference TRBV3-1 and TRBJ1-3): DTAVSQTPKYLVTQMGNDKSIKCEQNLGHDTMYWYKQDSKKFLKIMFSYNNKELIINETVPNRFSPKSPDKAHLNLHINSLELGDSAVYFCASRPQENTIYFGEGSWLTVV.

This clonotype has only one observation. A single base separates this from a much larger clone, so it may be a read error. This sequence joins TRBV27 and TRBJ1-5; no definite D call. V lost 5 bases and J 9 bases, leaving 17 bases between the germline ends. The CDR3 sequence is 14 residues long. Germline V lookup: CDR1 MNHEY, CDR2 SMNVEV (reference sequence). The CDR3 region is CASSPGRQTRPQHF. The CDR3 DNA follows: TGTGCCAGCAGTCCCGGACGCCAGACCAGGCCCCAGCATTTT.

The V call is TRBV7-9, the J call TRBJ1-1; D gene ambiguous. Germline V lookup: CDR1 SEHNR, CDR2 FQNEAQ (reference sequence). This CDR3 has 13 amino acids. Trimming removed 11 bases from V and 1 base from J, with 14 bases in between. The CDR3 loop reads CAYTDRQNTEAFF. The CDR3 DNA is TGTGCCTACACCGACCGACAGAACACTGAAGCTTTCTTT.

Points on this clonotype: A much bigger clone sits one base away, suggesting this may be a read error. The chain combines TRBV6-2 or TRBV6-3 with TRBJ2-5; possibly TRBD2 for D (7 bases). The V end lost 11 bases, the J end lost 5 bases, and 15 bases lay between the germline ends. The germline gives CDR1 MNHEY, CDR2 SVGEGT. This CDR3 comprises 12 residues. CDR3 coding DNA: TGTGCCGCGGGGGCGAGGTCGGAGACCCAGTACTTC. It translates to CAAGARSETQYF.

This clonotype was found once. Germline and junction disagree at one end, which may indicate a read error. The chain recombines TRBV20-1 with TRBJ2-3, with TRBD1 matching over 7 bases. Germline assignment: CDR1 DFQATT and CDR2 SNEGSKA (reference sequence). The CDR3 totals 13 residues. Written as DNA, the CDR3 is TGCAGTACCAGACAGGGCAGCACAGGTACGCAGTATTTT. This gives the protein CSTRQGSTGTQYF.

This clonotype was detected a few times. The V call is TRBV7-2, the J call TRBJ1-4; maybe TRBD1 (5 bases). The CDR3 is 13 residues long. With 2 bases removed from V and 5 bases from J, the gap between germline ends came to 6 bases. CDR1 SGHTA and CDR2 FQGNSA come from the germline V gene. CDR3 coding DNA: TGTGCCAGCAGCTTAAACAGGAATGAAAAACTGTTTTTT. Translation gives CASSLNRNEKLFF.

This clonotype was observed a few times. The V gene is TRBV4-1, the J gene TRBJ1-6, with D possibly TRBD1 on 6 matching bases. The CDR3 is 19 amino acids. CDR1 and CDR2 (germline): MGHRA, YSYEKL. The ends were cut back, 0 bases at V and 4 bases at J, with 19 bases in the middle. The CDR3 region has the DNA TGCGCCAGCAGCCAAGATCGAGGACGGTACCAGGGGTATAATTCACCCCTCCACTTT. It codes for CASSQDRGRYQGYNSPLHF.